Reported below is one T cell receptor beta chain. Its antigen remains unidentified. TCRbeta libraries were built with three rounds of nested PCR, modified from ARM-PCR. TCRdb reprocessed the multiplex PCR reads via MiXCR and lists one record per CDR3 protein. The repertoire has 65,000 to 95,000 distinct CDR3 sequences, approximately 71% of them found once; the top ten carry around 12%. RNA was extracted from bulk tissue without any cell sorting. This specimen comes from a study of tumor and adjacent non-tumor tissue in lung cancer. Whole-study findings and limits: Significantly higher TCR diversity was found in tumor than normal lung.

The germline CDR1 and CDR2 sequences are KGHSH and LQKENI. V shed 3 bases, J shed 5 bases, and the junction held 9 bases outside the gene matches. The CDR3 covers 16 residues. The clonotype was recovered from a woman aged 70-85 years with non-small cell lung cancer. What was sequenced was lung tumor tissue. The V gene is TRBV18, the J gene TRBJ2-1; 8 bases map to TRBD2. CDR3 loop: CASSPVSGDMDNEQFF. The CDR3 nucleotides read TGTGCCAGCTCACCGGTTAGCGGGGATATGGACAATGAGCAGTTCTTC.